One and the same sample provided the 20 T cell receptor beta chains below, sequenced in a study of CD8+ T cells in alopecia areata. The treatment denotes: oral pan-JAK inhibitor, 5-10 mg twice daily. Once RNA had been extracted, it was reverse transcribed into cDNA to act as the sequencing template. Sequenced by immunoSEQ multiplex PCR; TCRdb stores in-frame clones only, minus some. The sample records over 85,000 clones, roughly 64% being singletons. The sequences come from CD8+ T cells sorted from blood, collected at week 4, from a patient treated with tofacitinib. These receptors all stem from a human donor with alopecia areata.

The CDR3 here is CASGQIGTGGYNEQFF. CDR3 in DNA: TGTGCCAGCGGCCAAATAGGGACAGGGGGATACAATGAGCAGTTCTTC. The chain couples TRBV27 to TRBJ2-1; TRBD1 agrees at 11 bases. CDR1 is MNHEY, CDR2 SMNVEV, per germline (reference sequence). Unmatched junction bases numbered 10, after V lost 8 bases and J lost 4 bases. The CDR3 extends over 16 amino acids.

This chain joins TRBV5-1 and TRBJ2-1; 7 positions match TRBD1. Germline CDR1 SGHRS, CDR2 YFSETQ. CDR3 length: 15 residues. The ends lost 3 bases at V and 8 bases at J; junction bases unmatched: 11. The DNA for the CDR3 is TGCGCCAGCAGCTCCGGGACAGTTAGCCCCGATGAGCAGTTCTTC. It translates to CASSSGTVSPDEQFF.

The V and J genes are TRBV29-1 and TRBJ2-5, with 9 nucleotides matching TRBD1. Germline V CDR1 and CDR2: SQVTM, ANQGSEA. The V and J ends lost 2 bases and 5 bases, in that order; junction bases with no gene match: 9. The CDR3 consists of 15 residues. CDR3: CSVEFSDRGRETQYF. CDR3 nucleotides: TGCAGCGTTGAATTCTCGGACAGGGGCAGGGAGACCCAGTACTTC.

For the CDR3, the DNA is TGTGCCAGCAGTTTTGGTCCCTACAATGAGCAGTTCTTC. This codes for CASSFGPYNEQFF. The chain combines TRBV27 with TRBJ2-1; D is unclear. V was pared by 3 bases and J by 2 bases, with 5 bases between. The CDR3 is 13 amino acids. In germline, CDR1 is MNHEY, CDR2 SMNVEV (reference sequence).

V gene TRBV30 combines with J gene TRBJ2-1; the match to TRBD2 covers 9 bases. This CDR3 is 14 amino acids long. The junction had 6 bases not matched to a gene; V was cut back by 6 bases and J by 3 bases. Germline V gives CDR1 GTSNPN, CDR2 SVGIG (reference sequence). DNA of the CDR3: TGTGCCTGTAGCGGGAGAGGGGGCTACAATGAGCAGTTCTTC. Protein product: CACSGRGGYNEQFF.

This clone has more than one count but fewer than ten. V gene TRBV27 combines with J gene TRBJ2-5; 8 bases align to TRBD1. This CDR3 is built from 15 residues. After removal of 5 bases from V and 2 bases from J, the junction contained 7 bases not matched to a gene. CDR1 is MNHEY, CDR2 SMNVEV, per germline (reference sequence). The CDR3 here is CASSRTGSSQETQYF. The DNA of the CDR3 is TGTGCCAGCAGTCGGACAGGGTCTAGTCAAGAGACCCAGTACTTC.

This CDR3 reads CASSAGDGGNYEQYF. CDR3 sequence (DNA): TGTGCCAGCAGCGCCGGGGACGGGGGGAACTACGAGCAGTACTTC. The rearrangement uses TRBV9 and TRBJ2-7, with 7 bases fitting TRBD2. Germline V lookup: CDR1 SGDLS, CDR2 YYNGEE. The CDR3 consists of 15 residues. V shed 3 bases, J shed 3 bases, and the junction held 9 bases outside the gene matches.

The chain links TRBV30 to TRBJ1-3; the D gene is possibly TRBD1 (5 bases). This CDR3 has 14 amino acids. Germline V gene data show CDR1 as GTSNPN and CDR2 as SVGIG (reference sequence). V lost 0 bases and J lost 4, with 10 bases in between. Here the CDR3 reads CAWSVGQGGNTIYF. As DNA, the CDR3 is TGTGCCTGGAGTGTCGGGCAGGGAGGAAACACCATATATTTT.

V and J are TRBV30 and TRBJ1-1, with 8 bases aligning to TRBD1. Trimming at V came to 4 bases and at J to 7 bases, leaving 8 bases not matched to a gene. Germline-derived CDR1 and CDR2 are GTSNPN and SVGIG (reference sequence). The CDR3 contains 13 residues. As DNA, the CDR3 is TGTGCCTGGAATACCCAGGGGGCAAATGAAGCTTTCTTT. It is translated as CAWNTQGANEAFF.

The chain employs TRBV30 and TRBJ2-3; 9 bases line up with TRBD2. The V gene end was trimmed by 3 bases and the J gene end by 14 bases; junction bases not matched to a gene: 12. CDR1 and CDR2 from the germline V gene are GTSNPN and SVGIG (reference sequence). This CDR3 has 13 residues. The CDR3 DNA follows: TGTGCCTGGAGAGGCCGAGGTGCGGGAGGGCCGTATTTT. Translated, it gives CAWRGRGAGGPYF.

The chain employs TRBV28 and TRBJ2-7; either TRBD1 or TRBD2 may fit D (5 bases each). Germline loops: CDR1 MDHEN, CDR2 SYDVKM. The CDR3 length is 13 residues. The V and J ends lost 7 bases and 5 bases respectively, with 15 bases between them. The CDR3 sequence: CASNMVRGDEQYF. DNA of the CDR3: TGTGCCAGCAACATGGTTAGGGGAGACGAGCAGTACTTC. Drawing the rest from reference TRBV28 and TRBJ2-7, the complete variable domain is DVKVTQSSRYLVKRTGEKVFLECVQDMDHENMFWYRQDPGLGLRLIYFSYDVKMKEKGDIPEGYSVSREKKERFSLILESASTNQTSMYLCASNMVRGDEQYFGPGTRLTVT.

The V gene is TRBV7-9, the J gene TRBJ2-5, with 14 nucleotides matching TRBD2. Trimming took 5 bases from V and 3 from J; bases not matched to a gene: 2. Germline CDR1 reads SEHNR; CDR2 reads FQNEAQ (reference sequence). This CDR3 has 15 amino acids. The CDR3 loop is CASSRGLAGEETQYF. The CDR3 DNA reads as TGTGCCAGCAGCCGGGGACTAGCGGGGGAAGAGACCCAGTACTTC.

This clone occurred a few times. V gene TRBV29-1 combines with J gene TRBJ1-2; no definite D call. The CDR3 sequence is 11 residues long. V was pared by 2 bases and J by 3 bases, with 4 bases between. Germline loops: CDR1 SQVTM, CDR2 ANQGSEA. Here the CDR3 reads CSVERDYGYTF. DNA for the CDR3: TGCAGCGTTGAACGGGACTATGGCTACACCTTC.

This clone was counted a single time. The chain carries TRBV19 and TRBJ2-1; D call uncertain. The CDR3 totals 11 residues. Germline CDR1 and CDR2: LNHDA and SQIVND (reference sequence). The V and J ends lost 4 bases and 9 bases respectively, with 7 bases between them. CDR3 loop: CASSSSPEQFF. CDR3 sequence (DNA): TGTGCCAGTAGTAGTTCCCCTGAGCAGTTCTTC.

The rearrangement uses TRBV27 and TRBJ2-5, with no clear D. Trimming removed 4 bases at V and 3 bases at J, with 3 bases between. The CDR3 consists of 11 residues. Germline loops: CDR1 MNHEY, CDR2 SMNVEV (reference sequence). CDR3 amino acids: CASSYEETQYF. The CDR3 nucleotides read TGTGCCAGCAGTTATGAAGAGACCCAGTACTTC.

The chain couples TRBV29-1 to TRBJ2-3; 10 bases line up with TRBD2. Germline trimming cut 6 bases from V and 0 bases from J; bases unmatched to any gene: 9. The CDR3 covers 16 residues. Germline assignment: CDR1 SQVTM and CDR2 ANQGSEA. CDR3 in amino acids: CSVSGTSDDSTDTQYF. For the CDR3, the DNA is TGCAGCGTATCGGGGACTAGCGACGACAGCACAGATACGCAGTATTTT.

This sequence joins TRBV29-1 and TRBJ2-3, with D maybe TRBD2 (5 bases). CDR3 size: 14 residues. Germline V gives CDR1 SQVTM, CDR2 ANQGSEA. V shed 3 bases and J shed 6 bases, with 16 bases lying between them. CDR3 sequence: CSVEIYLRGDTQYF. CDR3 in DNA: TGCAGCGTTGAGATTTACCTCCGGGGTGATACGCAGTATTTT.

The V and J genes are TRBV6-4 and TRBJ1-2, with D possibly being TRBD1 (5 bases). CDR1 is MRHNA and CDR2 is SNTAGT in the germline V gene. The CDR3 contains 14 residues. The V gene lost 4 bases and the J gene lost 5 bases, with 14 bases spanning the gap. CDR3 nucleotide sequence: TGTGCCAGCAGTGTTCCGGGACGGATGTATGGCTACACCTTC. Translating gives CASSVPGRMYGYTF.

This clone has a single count. The rearrangement links TRBV9 to TRBJ2-7; 8 bases match TRBD1. The CDR3 has 14 amino acids. J gave up 6 bases and V 3 bases, and 8 bases lay outside the gene matches. The germline V gene has CDR1 SGDLS and CDR2 YYNGEE. CDR3 sequence reads: CASSAAGTGAEQYF. The CDR3 DNA reads as TGTGCCAGCAGCGCTGCCGGGACAGGAGCCGAGCAGTACTTC.

This chain joins TRBV14 and TRBJ2-7; no clear D. The CDR3 contains 14 residues. The V and J ends lost 1 base and 3 bases respectively, with 10 bases between them. Germline lookup yields CDR1 SGHDN and CDR2 FVKESK. CDR3 in DNA: TGTGCCAGCAGCCAAGGTTACACCTTCTACGAGCAGTACTTC. It yields the protein CASSQGYTFYEQYF.